Below, 31 T cell receptor beta chains from the same sample are listed, as sequenced in a study of T cells in Graves' hyperthyroidism and ophthalmopathy. It was RNA transcripts that yielded the amplified TCR beta CDR3 regions. First-round RT-PCR targeting the TCR CDR3 was performed with the HTBI primer set. One entry per CDR3 protein results from TCRdb running MiXCR on the multiplex PCR reads. Among a few hundred thousand distinct CDR3 sequences, roughly 18% were seen once, and the ten largest hold 35% to 45%. The sequencing sample was made of blood. The receptors stem from a man aged 45 to 65 with Graves' ophthalmopathy.

In this sample, this clonotype turned up many times. V and J are TRBV28 and TRBJ1-1; no definite D call. Trimming took 2 bases from V and 0 from J, leaving 10 bases between them. CDR3 length: 15 amino acids. CDR1 is MDHEN, CDR2 SYDVKM, per germline. DNA for the CDR3: TGTGCCAGCAGTTTAGGGAAGAGTATGAACACTGAAGCTTTCTTT. It specifies CASSLGKSMNTEAFF.

Many counts were recorded for this clonotype. The chain is built from TRBV5-1 and TRBJ2-3, with D possibly matching TRBD2 (5 bases). Germline lookup yields CDR1 SGHRS and CDR2 YFSETQ. The CDR3 spans 14 residues. Between the trimmed V and J ends, which lost 4 bases and 5 bases, there was a span of 14 bases. This CDR3 is CASSPSGEVDTQYF. CDR3 in DNA: TGCGCCAGCAGCCCCAGCGGAGAGGTAGATACGCAGTATTTT. Drawing the rest from reference TRBV5-1 and TRBJ2-3, the complete variable domain is KAGVTQTPRYLIKTRGQQVTLSCSPISGHRSVSWYQQTPGQGLQFLFEYFSETQRNKGNFPGRFSGRQFSNSRSEMNVSTLELGDSALYLCASSPSGEVDTQYFGPGTRLTVL.

This chain joins TRBV2 and TRBJ2-6, with TRBD2 as a possible D gene (6 bases). This CDR3 is built from 15 residues. V was trimmed by 6 bases and J by 3 bases, leaving 12 bases between them. The germline V gene encodes CDR1 SNHLY and CDR2 FYNNEI. The CDR3 reads CASRNAGFGANVLTF. Here the CDR3 DNA reads TGTGCCAGCAGAAACGCGGGATTTGGGGCCAACGTCCTGACTTTC.

This clonotype was counted only a few times. This chain links TRBV10-2 with TRBJ2-1; 14 bases match TRBD2. CDR3 length equals 15 residues. In germline, CDR1 is WSHSY, CDR2 SAAADI. Germline trimming cut 7 bases from V and 7 bases from J; bases unmatched to any gene: 6. CDR3 sequence reads: CASTGLAGAQNEQFF. CDR3 nucleotide sequence: TGCGCCAGCACGGGACTAGCGGGAGCACAGAATGAGCAGTTCTTC.

The chain employs TRBV19 and TRBJ2-2; 10 nucleotides align to TRBD2. This CDR3 is built from 15 residues. CDR1 is LNHDA and CDR2 is SQIVND in the germline V gene (reference sequence). Trimming cost V 5 bases and J 0 bases; bases outside gene matches: 0. The CDR3, as DNA: TGTGCCAGTAGTGGGACTAGCGCGAACACCGGGGAGCTGTTTTTT. Translated, it gives CASSGTSANTGELFF.

CDR3 nucleotide sequence: TGCAGCGCCTGGGGAGGGACTAGCGGATACAATGAGCAGTTCTTC. It yields the protein CSAWGGTSGYNEQFF. The V and J genes are TRBV29-1 and TRBJ2-1; 11 bases match TRBD2. CDR3 length equals 15 residues. Germline CDR1 SQVTM, CDR2 ANQGSEA. V lost 7 bases and J lost 4; bases outside the gene matches: 9.

The CDR3 loop reads CAWSVRGGSANEQFF. CDR3 in DNA: TGTGCCTGGAGTGTACGTGGCGGGTCGGCCAATGAGCAGTTCTTC. The chain carries TRBV30 and TRBJ2-1, with D perhaps matching TRBD2 (5 bases). The CDR3 is made up of 15 amino acids. Deletions cut 0 bases from V and 6 bases from J, with 15 bases between. The germline V gene encodes CDR1 GTSNPN and CDR2 SVGIG (reference sequence).

This clonotype was counted between two and nine times. The chain carries TRBV10-1 and TRBJ2-7; 8 nucleotides line up with TRBD2. Germline CDR1 WNHNN, CDR2 SYGVQD (reference sequence). CDR3 length: 19 residues. After removal of 4 bases from V and 0 bases from J, the junction contained 17 bases not matched to a gene. The CDR3 sequence is CASSGDPSAAGANSYEQYF. In nucleotides, the CDR3 is TGCGCCAGCAGTGGGGACCCCTCGGCAGCGGGAGCTAACTCCTACGAGCAGTACTTC.

Concerning this clonotype itself: This could be a read error, since a much larger clone is one nucleotide away. The gene calls are TRBV5-6 and TRBJ2-5; 10 bases align to TRBD1. J was trimmed by 0 bases and V by 4 bases; bases with no gene match: 12. CDR3 length: 18 amino acids. Germline values: CDR1 SGHDT, CDR2 YYEEEE. CDR3 in DNA: TGTGCCAGCAGCATTCCGGGACAGGGGTCTATTTACCAAGAGACCCAGTACTTC. Its translation is CASSIPGQGSIYQETQYF.

Only a few counts were recorded for this clonotype. The chain employs TRBV6-6 and TRBJ1-2; 8 bases are a match to TRBD1. The CDR3 is 14 residues long. The germline CDR1 and CDR2 sequences are MNHNY and SVGAGI (reference sequence). V gave up 2 bases and J gave up 3 bases; unmatched junction bases: 2. The CDR3: CASSYVTGDYGYTF. The CDR3 DNA reads as TGTGCCAGCAGTTACGTGACAGGGGACTATGGCTACACCTTC.

The genes are TRBV7-8 and TRBJ1-3; TRBD1 aligns across 9 bases. CDR1 and CDR2 (germline): SGHVS, FQNEAQ. There are 17 residues in the CDR3. V shed 1 base and J 2 bases; nucleotides not matched to a gene: 6. CDR3 sequence (DNA): TGTGCCAGCAGCTTAGGGAGACAGGGGGTGCCTGGAAACACCATATATTTT. Translation gives CASSLGRQGVPGNTIYF.

The V call is TRBV5-1, the J call TRBJ1-5, with D hard to call. V gave up 4 bases and J gave up 0 bases, with 8 bases separating them. Germline-derived CDR1 and CDR2 are SGHRS and YFSETQ. CDR3 length equals 14 residues. This chain's CDR3 is CASSTGTSNQPQHF. CDR3 coding DNA: TGCGCCAGCAGCACCGGCACTAGCAATCAGCCCCAGCATTTT. Full variable domain (rest looked up from reference TRBV5-1 and TRBJ1-5): KAGVTQTPRYLIKTRGQQVTLSCSPISGHRSVSWYQQTPGQGLQFLFEYFSETQRNKGNFPGRFSGRQFSNSRSEMNVSTLELGDSALYLCASSTGTSNQPQHFGDGTRLSIL.

The rearrangement uses TRBV19 and TRBJ1-1; D is possibly TRBD1 (6 bases). The CDR3 has 15 residues. The germline V gene encodes CDR1 LNHDA and CDR2 SQIVND (reference sequence). V was pared by 7 bases and J by 0 bases, with 15 bases between. The CDR3 is CASKGLGGLNTEAFF. The CDR3, as DNA: TGTGCCAGTAAAGGTCTCGGGGGCTTGAACACTGAAGCTTTCTTT.

This clonotype occurred once. The chain combines TRBV6-1 with TRBJ1-4, with D unclear. Germline-derived CDR1 and CDR2 are MNHNS and SASEGT. This CDR3 has 15 amino acids. The V and J ends lost 7 bases and 0 bases respectively, with 12 bases between them. The DNA for the CDR3 is TGTGCCAGCACTGAGACAAGGGCAACTAATGAAAAACTGTTTTTT. Its translation is CASTETRATNEKLFF.

The chain couples TRBV13 to TRBJ2-2; 8 bases agree with TRBD2. CDR1 and CDR2 (germline): PRHDT, FYEKMQ (reference sequence). CDR3 length: 16 amino acids. Losses at the gene ends were 0 bases for V and 4 bases for J; bases not matched to a gene: 4. This CDR3 is CASSLGASGRTGELFF. The CDR3 DNA reads as TGTGCCAGCAGCTTAGGTGCTAGCGGGCGCACCGGGGAGCTGTTTTTT.

Turning to this clonotype: An end of the junction does not agree with germline; a read error may underlie this. The genes are TRBV7-9 and TRBJ2-7; no definite D call. This CDR3 is built from 12 residues. Per germline, CDR1 SEHNR and CDR2 FQNEAQ (reference sequence). The CDR3 nucleotides are TGTGCCAGCAGCCGCGAAATCTACGAGCAGTATTTC. It translates to CASSREIYEQYF.

There are a few counts of this clonotype. The V gene is TRBV5-1, the J gene TRBJ2-3; TRBD1 aligns across 9 bases. With V trimmed by 4 bases and J by 9 bases, 15 bases remained unmatched. CDR3 length: 16 residues. Germline lookup yields CDR1 SGHRS and CDR2 YFSETQ. The CDR3 region has the DNA TGCGCCAGCAGCGGGGGACAGGGTTCAATCATAGACACGCAGTATTTT. Translating gives CASSGGQGSIIDTQYF.

The table lists this clonotype with many counts. The chain combines TRBV28 with TRBJ1-1; 7 bases are shared with TRBD1. The J segment lost 4 bases and the V segment lost 8 bases, leaving 4 bases of the junction unmatched. CDR3 length equals 12 residues. CDR1 and CDR2 from the germline V gene are MDHEN and SYDVKM. CDR3 nucleotides: TGTGCCAGCCTAGACAGGGTCACTGAAGCTTTCTTT. It translates to CASLDRVTEAFF.

This chain links TRBV20-1 with TRBJ2-2; TRBD2 aligns across 12 bases. There are 15 residues in the CDR3. Germline CDR1 DFQATT, CDR2 SNEGSKA (reference sequence). V lost 2 bases to trimming and J lost 6 bases; unmatched junction nucleotides: 4. DNA of the CDR3: TGCAGTGCTAGACATCTAGCGGGAGGGCCCGGGGAGCTGTTTTTT. Its protein product is CSARHLAGGPGELFF.

This clonotype was found many times. The chain combines TRBV5-5 with TRBJ2-7; the D is unclear. The CDR3 consists of 11 residues. Per germline, CDR1 SGHKS and CDR2 YYEKEE (reference sequence). Trimming shortened V by 0 bases and J by 6 bases, and 4 bases separated the two germline ends. The CDR3 DNA reads TGTGCCAGCAGCTTGGGGTTCGAGCAGTACTTC. Translation gives CASSLGFEQYF.

In this sample, this clonotype turned up many times. This sequence joins TRBV12-3 or TRBV12-4 and TRBJ2-5; D call uncertain. The ends were cut back, 5 bases at V and 8 bases at J, with 21 bases in the middle. This CDR3 has 15 amino acids. CDR3 coding DNA: TGTGCCAGCAGTCTTTCTACAGAACAGTCCGGAACCCAGTACTTC. It codes for CASSLSTEQSGTQYF.

This clonotype has only a few counts. The chain couples TRBV18 to TRBJ1-2; 9 bases align to TRBD1. The CDR3 length is 16 residues. V dropped 2 bases and J dropped 1; count of bases not matched to a gene: 5. Germline CDR1 is KGHSH and CDR2 is LQKENI. CDR3 in amino acids: CASSPIWTGDNYGYTF. The CDR3 nucleotides read TGTGCCAGCTCACCAATCTGGACAGGGGATAACTATGGCTACACCTTC.

This clonotype was detected many times. This chain links TRBV28 with TRBJ2-7; perhaps D is TRBD1 or TRBD2 (5 bases each). The CDR3 contains 16 residues. Germline V gene sequence: CDR1 MDHEN, CDR2 SYDVKM. The germline V and J ends were trimmed by 4 bases and 4 bases, with 20 bases remaining between them. The chain's CDR3 is CASSYGGPNPSYEQYF. The DNA of the CDR3 is TGTGCCAGCAGTTATGGGGGACCAAACCCTTCTTACGAGCAGTACTTC.

The sample holds one count of this clonotype. The rearrangement joins TRBV30 to TRBJ2-4, with TRBD2 matching over 13 bases. V lost 2 bases to trimming and J lost 2 bases; unmatched junction nucleotides: 6. The CDR3 is 17 residues long. Germline loops: CDR1 GTSNPN, CDR2 SVGIG (reference sequence). Here the CDR3 reads CAWSSWTSGSTKNIQYF. The CDR3, as DNA: TGTGCCTGGAGTAGTTGGACTAGCGGGAGCACCAAAAACATTCAGTACTTC.

For the CDR3, the DNA is TGTGCCAGCAGGGCAGAAGTAACTGGGGCCAACGTCCTGACTTTC. It is translated as CASRAEVTGANVLTF. This sequence joins TRBV2 and TRBJ2-6, with D hard to call. This CDR3 contains 15 residues. Trimming removed 6 bases at V and 2 bases at J, with 11 bases between. Germline values: CDR1 SNHLY, CDR2 FYNNEI.

This clonotype was counted a few times. CDR3 nucleotides: TGTGCCAGCAGCCTGCCTTTGGACTCAATCCACCTCCAAGAGACCCAGTACTTC. It yields the protein CASSLPLDSIHLQETQYF. The chain employs TRBV14 and TRBJ2-5; TRBD2 is a possible D gene (5 bases). The CDR3 length is 18 residues. V was trimmed by 4 bases and J by 1 base, leaving 22 bases between them. In germline, CDR1 is SGHDN, CDR2 FVKESK.

This clonotype was counted ten times or more. The genes are TRBV5-5 and TRBJ2-5; no reliable D call. Trimming stripped 0 bases from V and 5 bases from J, with 8 bases between. Germline CDR1 and CDR2: SGHKS and YYEKEE (reference sequence). There are 13 residues in the CDR3. CDR3 coding DNA: TGTGCCAGCAGCTTGGGACTGATGGAGACCCAGTACTTC. Its translation: CASSLGLMETQYF.

This sequence joins TRBV20-1 and TRBJ2-1; TRBD2 aligns across 8 bases. The CDR3 sequence is 16 residues long. The germline CDR1 and CDR2 sequences are DFQATT and SNEGSKA (reference sequence). Unmatched junction bases numbered 12, after V lost 6 bases and J lost 2 bases. In DNA form, the CDR3 reads TGCAGTGCCATTAGCGGGATCTCGATCACCTACAATGAGCAGTTCTTC. It encodes CSAISGISITYNEQFF.

This rearrangement joins TRBV18 to TRBJ2-1; TRBD2 aligns across 15 bases. Germline-derived CDR1 and CDR2 are KGHSH and LQKENI. Unmatched junction bases numbered 3, after V lost 3 bases and J lost 0 bases. This CDR3 spans 18 amino acids. Written as DNA, the CDR3 is TGTGCCAGCTCACCCCCGGGACTAGCGGGGGGCTCCTACAATGAGCAGTTCTTC. Translated: CASSPPGLAGGSYNEQFF.

This clonotype was picked up many times. The chain couples TRBV11-3 to TRBJ2-1; perhaps TRBD1 as D (5 bases). There are 16 residues in the CDR3. V dropped 5 bases and J dropped 5 bases, with 19 bases sitting between them. The germline CDR1 and CDR2 sequences are SGHNT and YENEEA. The CDR3 nucleotides are TGTGCCAGCAGCGAGACAGTGAGCCAGCCGGACAATGAGCAGTTCTTC. This sequence encodes CASSETVSQPDNEQFF.

This clonotype turned up a few times. The V call is TRBV12-3 or TRBV12-4, the J call TRBJ1-1, with D unresolved. Between the trimmed V and J ends, which lost 1 base and 3 bases, there was a span of 6 bases. CDR3 length: 13 residues. The CDR3 region has the DNA TGTGCCAGCAGTTTAGTGTGGGACACTGAAGCTTTCTTT. This sequence encodes CASSLVWDTEAFF.